Sequencing of this T cell receptor (beta chain) was carried out in a study of identical twins. Study-level points and caveats: Cord blood's abundant beta clonotypes had fewer insertions, unlike memory repertoires.

TCRdb reprocessed the 5' RACE reads with MiXCR, giving one entry per CDR3 protein. The profile shows 600,000 to 850,000 distinct CDR3 sequences, 18% of them singletons. As regards this clonotype: Its antigen is not identified.

These data were likewise used in another study, on T cells expressing NK-cell markers. That investigation notes: Once again these clonotypes came out on top in the CD3+CD56-NKG2C+ fraction of a handful of donors.

The sequenced sample was PBMCs. The source of this sequence is a young woman in good health.

CDR3 DNA: TGCAGTGCTAGAGACCTACGGGGGGCCATACAAGAGACCCAGTACTTC. Translating gives CSARDLRGAIQETQYF. The chain combines TRBV20-1 with TRBJ2-5, with D possibly matching TRBD2 (7 bases). This CDR3 comprises 16 residues. V shed 0 bases and J shed 2 bases, with 16 bases lying between them. Per germline, CDR1 DFQATT and CDR2 SNEGSKA (reference sequence).